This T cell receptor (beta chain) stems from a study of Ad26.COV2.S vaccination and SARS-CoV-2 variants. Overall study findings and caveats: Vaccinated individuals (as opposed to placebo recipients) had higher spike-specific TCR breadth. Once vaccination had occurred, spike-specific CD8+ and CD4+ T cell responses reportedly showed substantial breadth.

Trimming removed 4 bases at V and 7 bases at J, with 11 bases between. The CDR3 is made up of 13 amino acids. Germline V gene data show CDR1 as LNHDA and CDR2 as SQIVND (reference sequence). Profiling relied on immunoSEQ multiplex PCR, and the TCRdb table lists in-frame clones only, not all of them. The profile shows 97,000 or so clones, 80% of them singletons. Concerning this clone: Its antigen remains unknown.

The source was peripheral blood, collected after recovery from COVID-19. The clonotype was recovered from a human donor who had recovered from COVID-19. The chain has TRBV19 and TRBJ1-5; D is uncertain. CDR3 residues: CASSRRERQPQHF. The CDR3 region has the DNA TGTGCCAGTAGTAGAAGGGAACGGCAGCCCCAGCATTTT.